This T cell receptor (beta chain) was sequenced in a study of tumor and adjacent non-tumor tissue in lung cancer. Study background: Stage I to III disease affected 9 to 10 men and 5 women aged roughly 31 to 76.

CDR3 length: 15 amino acids. Germline V gene data show CDR1 as MNHNS and CDR2 as SASEGT. This sample's RNA came from whole unsorted tissue. More than 3 cm separated this lung sample from the edge of the tumor. The library came from three nested PCR rounds adapted from ARM-PCR protocols. TCRdb processed the multiplex PCR reads anew with MiXCR; each CDR3 protein has one entry. Of 100,000 or so distinct CDR3 sequences in the sample, less than 85% were seen once. This clonotype was counted a few times. This may arise from a read error, as a much more abundant clone is one base away. This receptor was obtained from a man aged 60 to 75 with small cell lung cancer. Sequenced: distant non-tumor lung tissue. The chain combines TRBV6-1 with TRBJ1-5; TRBD1 might be the D (5 bases). CDR3 coding DNA: TGTGTCAGCAGTGAAGTGACCTCGGGGGGTCAGCCCCAGCATTTT. This sequence encodes CVSSEVTSGGQPQHF.